The present entry profiles one T cell receptor (beta chain) with its context. These data are taken from a study of blood T cell repertoires in COVID-19. Study-level background: Acute and convalescent COVID-19 specimens originated in the United States, Italy and Spain. The cDNA or gDNA used as material had been derived from T cells, B-cell-depleted T cells, or PBMCs.

Germline CDR1 KGHSH, CDR2 LQKENI. With 3 bases removed from V and 7 bases from J, the gap between germline ends came to 12 bases. The CDR3 is made up of 14 amino acids. As originally analysed: Reference gene primer amplification in the assay estimated nucleated cell counts. Profiling relied on immunoSEQ multiplex PCR, and the TCRdb table lists in-frame clones only, not all of them. The DNA gave D and trimming, while V, J and clone size come from that table. The sample shows more than 200,000 clones, 81% of them seen only once. Sample: peripheral blood. The rearrangement joins TRBV18 to TRBJ2-2, with a possible D match to TRBD2 (6 bases). This clonotype originated in a woman older than 75 with acute or convalescent COVID-19. The CDR3 DNA reads as TGTGCCAGCTCACCCCCAAGGGGAGGCGGGGAGCTGTTTTTT. Protein: CASSPPRGGGELFF. The full variable domain, its missing parts supplied by reference TRBV18 and TRBJ2-2, is NAGVMQNPRHLVRRRGQEARLRCSPMKGHSHVYWYRQLPEEGLKFMVYLQKENIIDESGMPKERFSAEFPKEGPSILRIQQVVRGDSAAYFCASSPPRGGGELFFGEGSRLTVL.